The present entry profiles one T cell receptor beta chain with its context. Its antigen is currently unknown. This specimen comes from a study of T cell responses to AZD1222 COVID-19 vaccine. About the study: Second-dose timings of about 4 or about 12 weeks were pooled. Overall study findings and caveats: Spike was spanned by vaccine-associated CD4 TCRs, which were dominant at 160-218 and 743-854. Clonal diversity was possibly underestimated, and white British individuals and females predominated among donors.

Germline values: CDR1 LGHDT, CDR2 YNNKEL (reference sequence). This CDR3 contains 14 residues. The germline V and J ends were trimmed by 4 bases and 4 bases, with 8 bases remaining between them. The protocol was immunoSEQ multiplex PCR, while the TCRdb copy is restricted to in-frame clones and leaves out a portion. The sample yields around 130,000 clones, around 89% seen once. Source: peripheral blood, taken on day 0 of AZD1222 vaccination. The rearrangement links TRBV3-1 (or the pseudogene TRBV3-2) to TRBJ1-6; D call uncertain. This clonotype originated in an adult in good health. CDR3 nucleotide sequence: TGTGCCAGCAGCCTCGTTCTGTATAATTCACCCCTCCACTTT. Protein: CASSLVLYNSPLHF.